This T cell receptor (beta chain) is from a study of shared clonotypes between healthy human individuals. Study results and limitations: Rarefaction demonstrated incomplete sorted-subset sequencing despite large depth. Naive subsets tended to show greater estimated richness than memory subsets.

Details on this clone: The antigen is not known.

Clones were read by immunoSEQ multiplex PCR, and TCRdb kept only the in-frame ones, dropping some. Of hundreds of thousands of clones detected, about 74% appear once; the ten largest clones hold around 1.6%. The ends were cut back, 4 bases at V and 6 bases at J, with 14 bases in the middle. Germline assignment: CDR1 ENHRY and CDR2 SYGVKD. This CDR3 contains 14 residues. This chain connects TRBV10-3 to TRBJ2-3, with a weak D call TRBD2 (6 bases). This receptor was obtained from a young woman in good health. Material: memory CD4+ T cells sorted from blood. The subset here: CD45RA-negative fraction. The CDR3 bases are TGTGCCATCAGTGGGGGCGGGATTTGGGATACGCAGTATTTT. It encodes CAISGGGIWDTQYF.